A selection of T cell receptor beta chains follows, all from one sample in a study of shared clonotypes between healthy human individuals. Some clones are missing from TCRdb's copy, which holds only in-frame ones; the method was immunoSEQ multiplex PCR. Of around 1.4 million clones listed, about 98.5% are singletons. The specimen was naive CD4+ T cells sorted from blood. The receptors were sampled from a man under 40 in good health. CDR3s include the opening cysteine and the closing phenylalanine or tryptophan. D genes are given only for firm matches. The size of a clone is reported for some rows only, either as once, few or many, or as a class for expanded clones.

d_gene	abundance	v_gene	j_gene	CDR3aa	CDR3nt
-	-	TRBV14	TRBJ1-5	CASSQADRPNQPQHF	TGTGCCAGCAGCCAAGCTGACAGACCCAATCAGCCCCAGCATTTT
-	-	TRBV2	TRBJ2-3	CASLIEYGDTQYF	TGTGCCAGCCTGATTGAATACGGCGATACGCAGTATTTT
-	-	TRBV9	TRBJ2-7	CASSSSVGPVYEQYF	TGTGCCAGCAGCTCATCTGTCGGCCCCGTCTACGAGCAGTACTTC
-	-	TRBV10-3	TRBJ2-3	CAISESSRGPSTDTQYF	TGTGCCATCAGTGAGTCAAGTCGGGGCCCTAGCACAGATACGCAGTATTTT
-	-	TRBV9	TRBJ2-7	CASSVSGNEQYF	TGTGCCAGCAGCGTGTCTGGGAACGAGCAGTACTTC
-	-	TRBV27	TRBJ1-2	CASSLLMDSNYGYTF	TGTGCCAGCAGTTTACTCATGGACAGCAACTATGGCTACACCTTC
-	-	TRBV2	TRBJ1-5	CASSEEGVGQPQHF	TGTGCCAGCAGTGAAGAGGGGGTGGGTCAGCCCCAGCATTTT
-	-	TRBV19	TRBJ2-4	CASRSPIAKNIQYF	TGTGCCAGTAGGTCTCCCATAGCCAAAAACATTCAGTACTTC
TRBD2	-	TRBV5-4	TRBJ2-7	CASSPVGRENEQYF	TGTGCCAGCAGCCCGGTGGGGCGGGAGAACGAGCAGTACTTC
TRBD2	-	TRBV11-3	TRBJ2-1	CASSRTSGSSNEQFF	TGTGCCAGCAGCCGTACTAGCGGGAGTTCCAATGAGCAGTTCTTC
-	-	TRBV23-1	TRBJ2-1	CASSPLRPNEQFF	TGCGCCAGCAGTCCCCTCCGGCCCAATGAGCAGTTCTTC
TRBD1	-	TRBV9	TRBJ1-2	CASSGGDPRGRHGYTF	TGTGCCAGCAGCGGAGGGGACCCCAGGGGGCGGCATGGCTACACCTTC
-	-	TRBV28	TRBJ1-2	CASGRTIYTF	TGTGCCAGCGGTCGGACAATCTACACCTTC
TRBD1	-	TRBV28	TRBJ1-2	CASSSQGPRYGYTF	TGTGCCAGCAGCTCACAGGGGCCTAGGTATGGCTACACCTTC
-	-	TRBV28	TRBJ1-1	CASRTANTEAFF	TGTGCCAGTAGGACAGCGAACACTGAAGCTTTCTTT
TRBD2	-	TRBV9	TRBJ2-1	CASSSSSGARNEQFF	TGTGCCAGCTCCTCCTCTAGCGGGGCTCGGAATGAGCAGTTCTTC
TRBD1	-	TRBV5-5	TRBJ2-7	CASSIGTGTGGEQYF	TGTGCCAGCAGCATAGGGACAGGGACCGGTGGGGAGCAGTACTTC
-	-	TRBV20-1	TRBJ2-7	CSAQLIEQYF	TGCAGTGCCCAGCTTATCGAGCAGTACTTC
TRBD1	-	TRBV4-1	TRBJ1-2	CASSQEHGTDYTF	TGCGCCAGCAGCCAAGAGCATGGGACAGACTACACCTTC
-	-	TRBV11-3	TRBJ1-1	CASSLVANTEAFF	TGTGCCAGCAGCTTAGTGGCAAACACTGAAGCTTTCTTT
TRBD1	-	TRBV10-1	TRBJ2-1	CAPLPGQVVNEQFF	TGCGCCCCCCTCCCGGGACAGGTTGTAAATGAGCAGTTCTTC
TRBD1	-	TRBV18	TRBJ2-7	CASSIGQGSYEQYF	TGTGCCAGCTCAATCGGACAGGGCTCCTACGAGCAGTACTTC
-	once	TRBV19	TRBJ2-2	CASTRGVSTGELFF	TGTGCCAGTACGCGAGGGGTTAGCACCGGGGAGCTGTTTTTT
-	-	TRBV5-4	TRBJ2-7	CASSLDRRLYEQYF	TGTGCCAGCAGCTTGGACAGGCGGCTATACGAGCAGTACTTC